Listed below are T cell receptor beta chains from one sample, sequenced in a study of blood T cell repertoires in COVID-19. Only in-frame clones appear in the TCRdb table, and some are missing; sequencing was by immunoSEQ multiplex PCR. Counted here are around 60,000 clones, roughly 92% occurring once; the ten biggest clones make up under 5.5%. The sample was peripheral blood. The receptors were sampled from a man in his fifties with active COVID-19. The CDR3 runs from the conserved cysteine through the conserved F or W.

V gene: TRBV5-1
CDR3 length: 13
J gene: TRBJ2-1
CDR3 protein: CASSLGRDNEQFF

V gene: TRBV28
CDR3 length: 13
J gene: TRBJ2-3
CDR3 protein: CASSWGGTDTQYF

V gene: TRBV2
CDR3 length: 14
J gene: TRBJ2-1
CDR3 protein: CASSGFGLYNEQFF

V gene: TRBV5-1
CDR3 length: 15
J gene: TRBJ1-2
CDR3 protein: CASSLGTDSNYGYTF

V gene: TRBV27
CDR3 length: 13
J gene: TRBJ1-4
CDR3 protein: CASGGGLGEKLFF

V gene: TRBV4-2
CDR3 length: 15
J gene: TRBJ2-5
CDR3 protein: CASSQDIQGQETQYF

V gene: TRBV5-6
CDR3 length: 14
J gene: TRBJ2-5
CDR3 protein: CASSPGGDKETQYF

V gene: TRBV10-3
CDR3 length: 13
J gene: TRBJ2-3
CDR3 protein: CAISLERTDTQYF

V gene: TRBV7-9
CDR3 length: 12
J gene: TRBJ1-2
CDR3 protein: CASSLLAVGYTF

V gene: TRBV2
CDR3 length: 15
J gene: TRBJ2-3
CDR3 protein: CASRGTSGSVDTQYF